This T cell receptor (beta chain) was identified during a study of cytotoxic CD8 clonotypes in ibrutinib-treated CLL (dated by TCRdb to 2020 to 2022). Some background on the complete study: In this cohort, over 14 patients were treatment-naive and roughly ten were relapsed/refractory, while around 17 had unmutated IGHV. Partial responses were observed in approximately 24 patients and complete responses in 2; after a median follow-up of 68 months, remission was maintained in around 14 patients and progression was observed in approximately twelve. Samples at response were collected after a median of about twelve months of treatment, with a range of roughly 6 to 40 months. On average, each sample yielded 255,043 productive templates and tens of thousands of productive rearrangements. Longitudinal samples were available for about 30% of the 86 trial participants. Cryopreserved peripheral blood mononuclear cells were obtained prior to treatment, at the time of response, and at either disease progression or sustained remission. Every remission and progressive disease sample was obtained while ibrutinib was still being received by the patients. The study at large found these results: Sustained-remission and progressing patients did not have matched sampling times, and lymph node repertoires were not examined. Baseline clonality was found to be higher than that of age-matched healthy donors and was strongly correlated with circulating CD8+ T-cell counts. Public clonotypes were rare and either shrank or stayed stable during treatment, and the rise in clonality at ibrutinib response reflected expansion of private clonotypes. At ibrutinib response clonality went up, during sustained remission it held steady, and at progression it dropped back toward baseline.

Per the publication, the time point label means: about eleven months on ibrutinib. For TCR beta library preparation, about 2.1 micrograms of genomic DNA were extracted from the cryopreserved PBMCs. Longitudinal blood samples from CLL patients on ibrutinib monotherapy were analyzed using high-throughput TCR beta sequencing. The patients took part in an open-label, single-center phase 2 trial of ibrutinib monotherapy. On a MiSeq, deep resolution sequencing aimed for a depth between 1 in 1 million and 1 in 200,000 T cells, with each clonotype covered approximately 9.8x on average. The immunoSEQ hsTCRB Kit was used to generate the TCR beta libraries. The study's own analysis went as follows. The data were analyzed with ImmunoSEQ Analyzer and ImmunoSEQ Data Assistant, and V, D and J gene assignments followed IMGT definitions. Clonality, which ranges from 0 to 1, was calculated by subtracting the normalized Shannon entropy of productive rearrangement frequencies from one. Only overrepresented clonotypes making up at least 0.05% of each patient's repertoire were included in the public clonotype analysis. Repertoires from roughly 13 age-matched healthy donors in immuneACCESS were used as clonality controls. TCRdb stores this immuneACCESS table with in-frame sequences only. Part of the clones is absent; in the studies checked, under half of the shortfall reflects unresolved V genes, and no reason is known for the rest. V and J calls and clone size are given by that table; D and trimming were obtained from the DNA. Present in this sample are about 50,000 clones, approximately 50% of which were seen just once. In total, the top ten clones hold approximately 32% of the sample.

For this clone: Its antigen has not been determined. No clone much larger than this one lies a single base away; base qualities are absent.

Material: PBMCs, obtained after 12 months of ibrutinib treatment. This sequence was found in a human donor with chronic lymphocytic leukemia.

CDR3 sequence: CASSVTGLGGYTF. The bases are TGTGCCAGCAGCGTTACAGGGCTGGGAGGCTACACCTTC. The V gene is TRBV9 and the J gene is TRBJ1-2; the D gene is perhaps TRBD1, from 6 matching bases. From cysteine to phenylalanine, the CDR3 is 13 amino acids long. Of the read, only the CDR3 DNA is kept; its 39 bases are in frame from base 1. The V end loses 2 bases and the J end loses 8 bases, and a stretch of 13 bases separates them. The germline V gene specifies SGDLS as CDR1 and YYNGEE as CDR2.